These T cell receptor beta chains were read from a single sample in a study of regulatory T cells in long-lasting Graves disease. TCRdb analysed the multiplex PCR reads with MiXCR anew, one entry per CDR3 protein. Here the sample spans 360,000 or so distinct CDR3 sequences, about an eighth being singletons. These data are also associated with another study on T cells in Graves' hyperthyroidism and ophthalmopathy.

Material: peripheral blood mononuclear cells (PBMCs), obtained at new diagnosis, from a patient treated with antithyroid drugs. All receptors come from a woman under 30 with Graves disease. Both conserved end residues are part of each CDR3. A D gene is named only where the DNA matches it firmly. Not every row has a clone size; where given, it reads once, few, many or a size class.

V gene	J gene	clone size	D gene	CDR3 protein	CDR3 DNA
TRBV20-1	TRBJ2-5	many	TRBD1	CSSGQGVETQYF	TGCAGCAGCGGACAGGGAGTGGAGACCCAGTACTTC
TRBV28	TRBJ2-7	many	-	CASSSRYEQYF	TGTGCCAGCAGTTCTAGATACGAGCAGTACTTC
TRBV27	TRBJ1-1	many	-	CASSLSWAARAFF	TGTGCCAGCAGTTTATCTTGGGCGGCCCGAGCTTTCTTT
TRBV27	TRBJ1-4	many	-	CASSLDGESRGQIANEKLFF	TGTGCCAGCAGTTTAGACGGCGAGTCGCGTGGGCAGATCGCTAATGAAAAACTGTTTTTT
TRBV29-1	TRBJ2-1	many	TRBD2	CSVAPSGRATLNEQFF	TGCAGCGTGGCACCTAGCGGGAGGGCCACTCTCAATGAGCAGTTCTTC
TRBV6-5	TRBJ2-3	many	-	CASSYPLGGDTDTQYF	TGTGCCAGCAGTTACCCCCTAGGCGGGGATACGGATACGCAGTATTTT
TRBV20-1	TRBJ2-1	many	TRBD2	CSVPGGLAGSSYNEQFF	TGCAGTGTTCCGGGGGGACTAGCGGGCAGCTCCTACAATGAGCAGTTCTTC
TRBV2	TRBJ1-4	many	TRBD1	CASNQGAPGFLNEKLFF	TGTGCCAGCAATCAGGGGGCGCCGGGCTTTTTGAATGAAAAACTGTTTTTT
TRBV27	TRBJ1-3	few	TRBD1	CASSQGGINTIYF	TGTGCCAGCAGTCAGGGGGGAATAAACACCATATATTTT
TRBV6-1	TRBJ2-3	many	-	CASSPRDETDTQYF	TGTGCCAGCAGTCCCCGGGATGAGACAGATACGCAGTATTTT
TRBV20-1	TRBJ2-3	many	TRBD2	CSAPLAPRGYTQYF	TGCAGTGCGCCACTAGCGCCCCGTGGGTATACGCAGTATTTT
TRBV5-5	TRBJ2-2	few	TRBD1	CASSPDREPIGELFF	TGTGCCAGCAGCCCGGACAGGGAACCGATCGGGGAGCTGTTTTTT
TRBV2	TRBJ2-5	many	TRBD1	CASLRTGKETQYF	TGTGCCAGCCTTCGGACAGGGAAAGAGACCCAGTACTTC
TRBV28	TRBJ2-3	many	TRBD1	CASYPRGQGFSFWVDTQYF	TGTGCCAGCTACCCTCGGGGACAGGGTTTTTCGTTTTGGGTAGATACGCAGTATTTT
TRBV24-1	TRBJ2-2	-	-	CATSDPDSGGELFF	TGTGCCACCAGTGATCCTGACAGCGGCGGGGAGCTGTTTTTT
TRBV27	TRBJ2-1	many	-	CASSVLKTNRYNEQFF	TGTGCCAGCAGTGTGCTTAAGACTAACCGATACAATGAGCAGTTCTTC
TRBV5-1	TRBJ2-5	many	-	CASSPDMQTQYF	TGCGCCAGCAGCCCCGACATGCAGACCCAGTACTTC
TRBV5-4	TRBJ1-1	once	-	CASSPEAGLNTEAFF	TGTGCCAGCAGTCCGGAGGCGGGCCTGAACACTGAAGCTTTCTTT
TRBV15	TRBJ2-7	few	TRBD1	CATSRDSVSQGYYEQYF	TGTGCCACCAGCAGAGATTCAGTGTCACAGGGGTACTACGAGCAGTACTTC
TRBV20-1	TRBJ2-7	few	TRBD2	CSALYSTFRSSGRRQYF	TGCAGTGCTCTTTATTCGACATTTCGTAGTAGCGGGAGGCGGCAGTACTTC
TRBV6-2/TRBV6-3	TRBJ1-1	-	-	CASSYSGGVDTEAFF	TGTGCCAGCAGTTACTCAGGAGGGGTAGACACTGAAGCTTTCTTT
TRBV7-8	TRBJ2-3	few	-	CASSGPGHVMPADTQYF	TGTGCCAGCAGCGGGCCGGGACACGTAATGCCCGCAGATACGCAGTATTTT
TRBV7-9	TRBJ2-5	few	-	CASSPRDRQETQYF	TGTGCCAGCAGCCCGCGGGACAGACAAGAGACCCAGTACTTC
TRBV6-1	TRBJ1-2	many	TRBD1	CASSPSETGLRDGGGYTF	TGTGCCAGCAGTCCCTCCGAGACAGGGTTACGTGACGGGGGAGGCTACACCTTC
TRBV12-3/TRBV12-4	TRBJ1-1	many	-	CASSLDYSSFGAFF	TGTGCCAGCAGTTTAGACTATTCCTCGTTTGGAGCTTTCTTT
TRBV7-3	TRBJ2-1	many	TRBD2	CASSLTASGLYNEQFF	TGTGCCAGCAGCTTAACGGCTAGCGGGCTGTACAATGAGCAGTTCTTC
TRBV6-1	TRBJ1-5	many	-	CASSNPETPQHF	TGTGCCAGCAGTAACCCGGAGACCCCCCAGCATTTT
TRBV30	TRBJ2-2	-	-	CACPHRGTGELFF	TGTGCCTGTCCGCACCGGGGGACCGGGGAGCTGTTTTTT
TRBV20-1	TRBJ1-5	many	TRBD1	CSASLTGWYNNQPQHF	TGCAGTGCTAGCTTGACAGGGTGGTATAACAATCAGCCCCAGCATTTT
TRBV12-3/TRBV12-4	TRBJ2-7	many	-	CASSLSVRAAYEQYF	TGTGCCAGCAGTTTAAGTGTACGGGCAGCCTACGAGCAGTACTTC
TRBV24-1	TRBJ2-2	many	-	CATSDTTWDTGELFF	TGTGCCACCAGTGATACTACATGGGACACCGGGGAGCTGTTTTTT
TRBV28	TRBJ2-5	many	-	CASSLGQLARQETQYF	TGTGCCAGCAGTTTAGGCCAATTAGCGCGGCAAGAGACCCAGTACTTC
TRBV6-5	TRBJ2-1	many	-	CASSYADSYNEQFF	TGTGCCAGCAGTTACGCGGACTCCTACAATGAGCAGTTCTTC
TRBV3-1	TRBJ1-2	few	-	CASSQDFPQGPGYGYTF	TGTGCCAGCAGCCAAGACTTCCCCCAGGGTCCCGGCTATGGCTACACCTTC
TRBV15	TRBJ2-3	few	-	CATSRATEVGTDTQYF	TGTGCCACCAGCAGGGCGACCGAGGTGGGCACAGATACGCAGTATTTT
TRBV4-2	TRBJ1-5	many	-	CASSQDMEPQHF	TGTGCCAGCAGCCAAGATATGGAGCCCCAGCATTTT
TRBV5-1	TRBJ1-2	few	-	CASSTWGVDGYTF	TGCGCCAGCAGCACCTGGGGGGTCGATGGCTACACCTTC
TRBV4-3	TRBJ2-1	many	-	CASSQTSGGLTSDQFF	TGCGCCAGCAGCCAAACTTCCGGGGGACTCACCTCAGACCAGTTCTTC
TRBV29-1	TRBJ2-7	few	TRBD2	CSVDGGGSSTYEQYF	TGCAGCGTTGATGGGGGGGGGAGTTCAACCTACGAGCAGTACTTC
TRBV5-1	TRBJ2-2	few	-	CASSLMRGTGELFF	TGCGCCAGCAGCTTGATGAGGGGCACCGGGGAGCTGTTTTTT
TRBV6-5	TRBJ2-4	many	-	CASSYEGGIGGKNIQYF	TGTGCCAGCAGTTATGAAGGCGGGATAGGCGGCAAAAACATTCAGTACTTC
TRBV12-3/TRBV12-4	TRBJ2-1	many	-	CASRYGVNEQFF	TGTGCCAGCAGGTACGGTGTCAATGAGCAGTTCTTC
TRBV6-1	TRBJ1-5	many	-	CASSPGRYSNQPQHF	TGTGCCAGCAGCCCCGGCCGTTATAGCAATCAGCCCCAGCATTTT
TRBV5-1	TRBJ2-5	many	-	CASREAETQYF	TGCGCCAGCAGGGAAGCGGAGACCCAGTACTTC
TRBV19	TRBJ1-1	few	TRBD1	CASLRGREAFF	TGTGCCAGTCTTAGGGGGCGTGAAGCTTTCTTT
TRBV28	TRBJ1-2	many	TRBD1	CASRQTGTGGSGYTF	TGTGCCAGCAGGCAAACCGGGACAGGGGGCTCTGGCTACACCTTC
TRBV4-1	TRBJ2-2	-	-	CANREGPGTGELFF	TGCGCCAACCGCGAGGGGCCGGGCACCGGGGAGCTGTTTTTT
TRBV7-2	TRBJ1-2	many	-	CASSPILAGAGYTF	TGTGCCAGCAGCCCAATCCTTGCCGGGGCGGGCTACACCTTC
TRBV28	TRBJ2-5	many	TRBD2	CASISAGGSQETQYF	TGTGCCAGCATCTCAGCGGGAGGGTCACAAGAGACCCAGTACTTC
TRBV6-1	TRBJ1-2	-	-	CAHSSGVRRGYTF	TGTGCCCATAGCTCGGGGGTTCGGAGGGGCTACACCTTC
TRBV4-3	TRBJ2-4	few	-	CASSQDSEAGGIQYF	TGCGCCAGCAGCCAAGACTCCGAGGCGGGCGGCATTCAGTACTTC
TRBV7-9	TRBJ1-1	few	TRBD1	CASSVNRGQSTEAFF	TGTGCCAGCAGCGTAAACAGGGGGCAGAGCACTGAAGCTTTCTTT
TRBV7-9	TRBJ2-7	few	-	CASSTSTGTLHSYEQYF	TGTGCCAGCAGCACAAGTACAGGGACTCTTCACTCCTACGAGCAGTACTTC
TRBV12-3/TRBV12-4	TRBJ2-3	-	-	CASSPRERGTDTQYF	TGTGCCAGCAGCCCCCGGGAGAGGGGCACAGATACGCAGTATTTT